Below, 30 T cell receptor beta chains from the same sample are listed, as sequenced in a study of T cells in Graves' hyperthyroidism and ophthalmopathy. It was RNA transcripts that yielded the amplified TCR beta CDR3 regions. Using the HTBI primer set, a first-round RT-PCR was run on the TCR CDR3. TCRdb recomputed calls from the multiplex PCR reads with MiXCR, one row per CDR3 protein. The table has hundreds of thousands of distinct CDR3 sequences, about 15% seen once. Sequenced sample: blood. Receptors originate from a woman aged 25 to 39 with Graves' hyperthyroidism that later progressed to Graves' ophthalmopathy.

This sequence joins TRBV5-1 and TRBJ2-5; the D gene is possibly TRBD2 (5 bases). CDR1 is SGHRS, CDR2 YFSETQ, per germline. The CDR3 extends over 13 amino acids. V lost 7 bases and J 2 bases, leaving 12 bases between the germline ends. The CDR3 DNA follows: TGCGCCAGCGGACTGCCATTACAAGAGACCCAGTACTTC. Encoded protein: CASGLPLQETQYF.

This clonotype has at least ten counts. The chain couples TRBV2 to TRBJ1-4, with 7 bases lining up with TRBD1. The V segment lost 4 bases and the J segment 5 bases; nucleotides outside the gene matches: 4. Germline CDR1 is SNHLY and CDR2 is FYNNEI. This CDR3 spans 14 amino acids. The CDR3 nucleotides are TGTGCCAGCAGTGTGGGACAGCTGAATGAAAAACTGTTTTTT. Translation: CASSVGQLNEKLFF.

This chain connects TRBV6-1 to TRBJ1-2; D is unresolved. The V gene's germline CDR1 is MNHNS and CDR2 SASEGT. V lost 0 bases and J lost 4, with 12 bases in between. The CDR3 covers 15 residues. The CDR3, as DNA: TGTGCCAGCAGTGAAGCACTAGGGATATCCTATGGCTACACCTTC. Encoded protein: CASSEALGISYGYTF.

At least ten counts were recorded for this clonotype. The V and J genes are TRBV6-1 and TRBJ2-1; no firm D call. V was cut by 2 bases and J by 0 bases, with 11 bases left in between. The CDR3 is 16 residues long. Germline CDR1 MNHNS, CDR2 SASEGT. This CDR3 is CASSETLISSYNEQFF. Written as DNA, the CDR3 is TGTGCCAGCAGTGAAACTCTGATAAGCTCCTACAATGAGCAGTTCTTC.

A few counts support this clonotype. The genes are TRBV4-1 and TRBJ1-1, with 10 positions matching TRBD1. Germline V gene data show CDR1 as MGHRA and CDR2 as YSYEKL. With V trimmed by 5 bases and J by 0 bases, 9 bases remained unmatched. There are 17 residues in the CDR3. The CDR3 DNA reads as TGCGCCAGCAGCTCCCCGACAGGGGGCGTCCTGAACACTGAAGCTTTCTTT. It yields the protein CASSSPTGGVLNTEAFF.

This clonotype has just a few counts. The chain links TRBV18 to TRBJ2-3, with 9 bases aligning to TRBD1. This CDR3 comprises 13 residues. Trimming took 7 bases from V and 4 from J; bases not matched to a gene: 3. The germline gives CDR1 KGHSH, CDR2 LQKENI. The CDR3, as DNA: TGTGCCAGCTTGGACAGGGGCGCAGATACGCAGTATTTT. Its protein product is CASLDRGADTQYF.

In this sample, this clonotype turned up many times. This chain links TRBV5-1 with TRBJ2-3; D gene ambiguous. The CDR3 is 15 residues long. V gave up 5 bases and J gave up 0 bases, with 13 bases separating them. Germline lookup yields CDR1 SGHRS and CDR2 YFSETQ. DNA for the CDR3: TGCGCCAGCAGACGGACGGATACTAGCACAGATACGCAGTATTTT. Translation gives CASRRTDTSTDTQYF.

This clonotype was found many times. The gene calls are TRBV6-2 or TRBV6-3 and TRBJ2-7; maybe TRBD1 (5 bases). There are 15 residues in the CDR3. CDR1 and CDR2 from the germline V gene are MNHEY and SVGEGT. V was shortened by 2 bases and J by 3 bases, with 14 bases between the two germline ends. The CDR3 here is CASSYGVGVVYEQYF. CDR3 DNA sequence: TGTGCCAGCAGTTACGGCGTAGGGGTAGTCTACGAGCAGTACTTC.

The CDR3 DNA sequence: TGTGCCAGCAGCCCTCTCGACCGTGAGCAGTACTTC. Translated: CASSPLDREQYF. The chain is built from TRBV5-4 and TRBJ2-7; no clear D gene. The CDR3 runs to 12 residues. Trimming pared 4 bases from V and 7 bases from J, leaving 12 bases between. Germline V gives CDR1 SGHNT, CDR2 YYREEE (reference sequence).

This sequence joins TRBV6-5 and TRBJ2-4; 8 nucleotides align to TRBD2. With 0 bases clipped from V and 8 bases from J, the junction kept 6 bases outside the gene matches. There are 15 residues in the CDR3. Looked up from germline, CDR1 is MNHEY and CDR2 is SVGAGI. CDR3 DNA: TGTGCCAGCAGTTACTCCTCCCGGGAGGGACACATTCAGTACTTC. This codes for CASSYSSREGHIQYF.

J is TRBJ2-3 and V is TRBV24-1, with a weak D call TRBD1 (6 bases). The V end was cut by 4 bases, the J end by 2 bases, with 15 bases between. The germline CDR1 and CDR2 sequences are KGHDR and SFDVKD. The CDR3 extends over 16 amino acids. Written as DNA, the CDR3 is TGTGCCACCAGTGAAACCGGGACAAAGTACACAGATACGCAGTATTTT. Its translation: CATSETGTKYTDTQYF.

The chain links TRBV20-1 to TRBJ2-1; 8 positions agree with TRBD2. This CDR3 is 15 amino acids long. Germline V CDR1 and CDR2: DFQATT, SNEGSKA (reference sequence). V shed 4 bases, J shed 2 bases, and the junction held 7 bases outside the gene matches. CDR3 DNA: TGCAGTGCTATACGGGGGGGCAGCACCTACAATGAGCAGTTCTTC. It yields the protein CSAIRGGSTYNEQFF.

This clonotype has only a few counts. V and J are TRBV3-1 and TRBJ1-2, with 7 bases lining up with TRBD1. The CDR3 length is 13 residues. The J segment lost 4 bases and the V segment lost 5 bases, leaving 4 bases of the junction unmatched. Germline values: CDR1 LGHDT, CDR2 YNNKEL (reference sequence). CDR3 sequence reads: CASSFDRAYGYTF. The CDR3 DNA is TGTGCCAGCAGCTTCGACAGGGCCTATGGCTACACCTTC.

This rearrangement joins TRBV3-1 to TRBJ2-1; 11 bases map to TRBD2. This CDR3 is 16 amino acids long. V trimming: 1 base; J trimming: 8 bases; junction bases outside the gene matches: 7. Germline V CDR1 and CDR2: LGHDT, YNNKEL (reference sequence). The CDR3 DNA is TGTGCCAGCAGCCAAGGAACTAGCGGGAGTATTGATGAGCAGTTCTTC. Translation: CASSQGTSGSIDEQFF.

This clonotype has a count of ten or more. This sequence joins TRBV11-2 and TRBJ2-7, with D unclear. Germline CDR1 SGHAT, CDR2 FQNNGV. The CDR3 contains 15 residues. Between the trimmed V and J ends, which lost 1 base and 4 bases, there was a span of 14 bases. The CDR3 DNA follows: TGTGCCAGCAGCTTAGGAACGGACGCCTTATACGAGCAGTACTTC. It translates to CASSLGTDALYEQYF.

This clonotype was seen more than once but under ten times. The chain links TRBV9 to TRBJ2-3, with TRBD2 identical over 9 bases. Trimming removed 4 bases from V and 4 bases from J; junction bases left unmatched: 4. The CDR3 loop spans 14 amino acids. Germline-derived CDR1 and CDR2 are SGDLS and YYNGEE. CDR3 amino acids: CASSHRTSADTQYF. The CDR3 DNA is TGTGCCAGCAGCCACAGGACTAGCGCAGATACGCAGTATTTT.

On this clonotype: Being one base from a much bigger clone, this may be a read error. The CDR3 DNA reads TGTGCCAGCATAGCAGGGGATAGCGGGATTTACTACGAGCAGTGCTTC. This gives the protein CASIAGDSGIYYEQCF. J is TRBJ2-7 and V is TRBV28; 8 positions agree with TRBD2. Germline V CDR1 and CDR2: MDHEN, SYDVKM. The CDR3 spans 16 residues.

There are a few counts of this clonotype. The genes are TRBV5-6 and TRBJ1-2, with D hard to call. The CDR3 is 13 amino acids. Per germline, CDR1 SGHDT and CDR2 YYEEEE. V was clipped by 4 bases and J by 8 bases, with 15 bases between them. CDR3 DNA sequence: TGTGCCAGCAGCGTCGGACGGCTTACGGGCTACACCTTC. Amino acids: CASSVGRLTGYTF. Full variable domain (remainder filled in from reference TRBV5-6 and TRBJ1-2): DAGVTQSPTHLIKTRGQQVTLRCSPKSGHDTVSWYQQALGQGPQFIFQYYEEEERQRGNFPDRFSGHQFPNYSSELNVNALLLGDSALYLCASSVGRLTGYTFGSGTRLTVV.

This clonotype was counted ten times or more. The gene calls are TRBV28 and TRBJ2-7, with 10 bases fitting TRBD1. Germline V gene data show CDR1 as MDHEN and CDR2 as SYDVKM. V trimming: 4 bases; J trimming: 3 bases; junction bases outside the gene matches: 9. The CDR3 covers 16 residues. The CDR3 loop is CASSSPRDRGLYEQYF. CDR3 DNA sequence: TGTGCCAGCAGTTCACCCCGGGACAGGGGACTCTACGAGCAGTACTTC. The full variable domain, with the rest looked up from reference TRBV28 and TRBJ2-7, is DVKVTQSSRYLVKRTGEKVFLECVQDMDHENMFWYRQDPGLGLRLIYFSYDVKMKEKGDIPEGYSVSREKKERFSLILESASTNQTSMYLCASSSPRDRGLYEQYFGPGTRLTVT.

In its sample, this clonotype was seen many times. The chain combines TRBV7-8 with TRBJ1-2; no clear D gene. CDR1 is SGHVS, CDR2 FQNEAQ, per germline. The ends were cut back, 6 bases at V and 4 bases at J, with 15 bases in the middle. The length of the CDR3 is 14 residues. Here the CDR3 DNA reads TGTGCCAGCAGTCTAGCGGGGATCGGCTATGGCTACACCTTC. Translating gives CASSLAGIGYGYTF.

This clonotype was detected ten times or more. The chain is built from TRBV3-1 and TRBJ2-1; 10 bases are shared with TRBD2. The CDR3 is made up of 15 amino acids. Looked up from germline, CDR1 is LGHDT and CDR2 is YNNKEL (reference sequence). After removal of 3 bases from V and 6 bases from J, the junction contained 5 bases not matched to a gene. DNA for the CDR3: TGTGCCAGCAGCCAGACTTGGACTAGCGGCAATGAGCAGTTCTTC. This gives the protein CASSQTWTSGNEQFF.

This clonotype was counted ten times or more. The CDR3 loop reads CAISDGRDSQPQHF. CDR3 DNA: TGTGCCATCAGTGACGGCAGGGATAGTCAGCCCCAGCATTTT. This rearrangement joins TRBV10-3 to TRBJ1-5; possible D gene TRBD1, 5 bases. Trimming shortened V by 3 bases and J by 6 bases, and 12 bases separated the two germline ends. CDR1 is ENHRY and CDR2 is SYGVKD in the germline V gene. The CDR3 is made up of 14 amino acids.

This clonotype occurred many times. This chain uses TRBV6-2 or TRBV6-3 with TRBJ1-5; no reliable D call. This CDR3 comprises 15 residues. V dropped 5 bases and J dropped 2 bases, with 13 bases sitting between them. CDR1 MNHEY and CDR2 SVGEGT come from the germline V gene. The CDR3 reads CASSKYEEGNQPQHF. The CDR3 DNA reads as TGTGCCAGCAGTAAATACGAGGAGGGCAATCAGCCCCAGCATTTT.

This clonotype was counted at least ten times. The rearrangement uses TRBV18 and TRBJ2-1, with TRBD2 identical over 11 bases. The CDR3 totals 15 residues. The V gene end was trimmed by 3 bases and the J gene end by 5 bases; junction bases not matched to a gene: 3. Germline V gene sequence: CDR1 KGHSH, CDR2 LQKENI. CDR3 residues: CASSPRLAGNNEQFF. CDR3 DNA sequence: TGTGCCAGCTCACCGAGACTAGCGGGAAACAATGAGCAGTTCTTC.

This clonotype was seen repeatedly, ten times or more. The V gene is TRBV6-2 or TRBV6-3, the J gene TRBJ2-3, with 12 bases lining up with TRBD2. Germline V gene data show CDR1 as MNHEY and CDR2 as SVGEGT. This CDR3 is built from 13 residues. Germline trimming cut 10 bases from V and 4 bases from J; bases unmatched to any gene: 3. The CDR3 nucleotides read TGTGCCATCCGACTAGCGGGAGCAGATACGCAGTATTTT. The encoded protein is CAIRLAGADTQYF.

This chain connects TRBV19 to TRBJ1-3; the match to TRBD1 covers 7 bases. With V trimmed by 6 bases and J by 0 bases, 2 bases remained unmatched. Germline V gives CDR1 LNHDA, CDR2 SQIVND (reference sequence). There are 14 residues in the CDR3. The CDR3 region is CASRGTVSGNTIYF. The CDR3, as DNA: TGTGCCAGTAGGGGGACAGTCTCTGGAAACACCATATATTTT.

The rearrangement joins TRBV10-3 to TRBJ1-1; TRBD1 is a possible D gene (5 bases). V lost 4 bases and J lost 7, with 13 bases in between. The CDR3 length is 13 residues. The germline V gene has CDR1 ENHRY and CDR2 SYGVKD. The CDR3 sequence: CAISGSVDNEAFF. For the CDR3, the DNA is TGTGCCATCAGTGGGAGTGTGGACAATGAAGCTTTCTTT.

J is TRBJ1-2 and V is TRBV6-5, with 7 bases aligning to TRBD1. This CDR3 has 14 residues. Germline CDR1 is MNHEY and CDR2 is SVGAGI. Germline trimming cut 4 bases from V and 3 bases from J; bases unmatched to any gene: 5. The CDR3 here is CASSLTGVYYGYTF. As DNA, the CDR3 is TGTGCCAGCAGTTTAACAGGGGTTTACTATGGCTACACCTTC.

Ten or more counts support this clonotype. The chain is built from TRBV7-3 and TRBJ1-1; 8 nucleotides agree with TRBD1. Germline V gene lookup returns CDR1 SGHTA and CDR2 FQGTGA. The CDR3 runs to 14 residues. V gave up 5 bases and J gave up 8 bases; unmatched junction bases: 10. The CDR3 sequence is CASSASPGQEEAFF. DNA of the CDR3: TGTGCCAGCAGCGCCAGCCCGGGACAGGAGGAAGCTTTCTTT.

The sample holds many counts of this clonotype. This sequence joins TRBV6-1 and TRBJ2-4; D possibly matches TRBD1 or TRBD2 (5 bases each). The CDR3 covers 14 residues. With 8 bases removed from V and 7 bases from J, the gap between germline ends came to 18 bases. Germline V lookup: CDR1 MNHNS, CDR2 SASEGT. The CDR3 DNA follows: TGTGCCAGCCAATCGGGGCAGGGTGAGAACATTCAGTACTTC. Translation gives CASQSGQGENIQYF.